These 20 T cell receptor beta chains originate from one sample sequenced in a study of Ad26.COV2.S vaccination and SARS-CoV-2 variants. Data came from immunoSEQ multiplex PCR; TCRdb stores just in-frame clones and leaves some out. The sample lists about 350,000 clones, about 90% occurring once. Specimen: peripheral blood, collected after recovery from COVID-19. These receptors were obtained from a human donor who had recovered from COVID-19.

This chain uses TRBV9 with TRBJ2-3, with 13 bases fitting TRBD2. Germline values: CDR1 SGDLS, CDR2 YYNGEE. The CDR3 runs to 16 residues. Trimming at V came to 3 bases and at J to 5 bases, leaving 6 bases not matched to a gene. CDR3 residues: CASSATSGGVGDTQYF. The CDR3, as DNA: TGTGCCAGCAGCGCCACTAGCGGGGGGGTCGGAGATACGCAGTATTTT.

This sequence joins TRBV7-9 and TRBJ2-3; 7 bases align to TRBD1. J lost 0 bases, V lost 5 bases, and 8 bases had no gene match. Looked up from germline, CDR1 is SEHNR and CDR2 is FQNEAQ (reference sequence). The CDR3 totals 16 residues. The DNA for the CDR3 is TGTGCCAGCAGCACACTCCAGGGGGATAGCACAGATACGCAGTATTTT. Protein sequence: CASSTLQGDSTDTQYF.

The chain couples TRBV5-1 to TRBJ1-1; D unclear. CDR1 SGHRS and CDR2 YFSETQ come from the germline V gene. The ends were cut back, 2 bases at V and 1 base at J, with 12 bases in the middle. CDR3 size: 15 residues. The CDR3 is CASSLGGGPNTEAFF. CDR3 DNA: TGCGCCAGCAGCTTAGGTGGCGGTCCGAACACTGAAGCTTTCTTT.

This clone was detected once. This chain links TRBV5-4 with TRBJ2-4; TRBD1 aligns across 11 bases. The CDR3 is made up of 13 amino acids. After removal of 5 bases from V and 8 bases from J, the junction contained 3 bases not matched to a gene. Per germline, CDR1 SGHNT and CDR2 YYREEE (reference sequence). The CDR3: CASRGQGAYIQYF. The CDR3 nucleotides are TGTGCCAGCAGAGGACAGGGGGCATACATTCAGTACTTC.

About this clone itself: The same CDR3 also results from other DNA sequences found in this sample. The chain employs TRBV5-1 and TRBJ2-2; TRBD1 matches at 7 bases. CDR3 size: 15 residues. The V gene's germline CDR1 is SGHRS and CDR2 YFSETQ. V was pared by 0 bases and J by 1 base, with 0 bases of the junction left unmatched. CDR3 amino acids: CASSLAGGNTGELFF. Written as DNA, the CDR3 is TGCGCCAGCAGCTTGGCAGGGGGGAACACCGGGGAGCTGTTTTTT.

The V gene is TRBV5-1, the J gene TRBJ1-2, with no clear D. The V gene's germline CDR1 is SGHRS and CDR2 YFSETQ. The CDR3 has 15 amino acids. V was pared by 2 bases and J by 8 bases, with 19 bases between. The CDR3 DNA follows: TGCGCCAGCAGCTTTACGCCCGGCCAGGACGGCGGCTACACCTTC. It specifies CASSFTPGQDGGYTF.

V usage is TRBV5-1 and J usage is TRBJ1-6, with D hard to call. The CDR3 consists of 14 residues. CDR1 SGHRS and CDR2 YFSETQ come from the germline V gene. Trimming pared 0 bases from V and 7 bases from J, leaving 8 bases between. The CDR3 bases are TGCGCCAGCAGCTTGGGACAAAAAAATTCACCCCTCCACTTT. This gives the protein CASSLGQKNSPLHF.

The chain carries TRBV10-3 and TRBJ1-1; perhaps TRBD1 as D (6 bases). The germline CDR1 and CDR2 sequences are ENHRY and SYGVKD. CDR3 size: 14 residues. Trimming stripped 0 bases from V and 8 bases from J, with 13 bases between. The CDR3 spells CAISESKRGTEAFF. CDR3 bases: TGTGCCATCAGTGAGTCGAAGAGAGGGACAGAAGCTTTCTTT.

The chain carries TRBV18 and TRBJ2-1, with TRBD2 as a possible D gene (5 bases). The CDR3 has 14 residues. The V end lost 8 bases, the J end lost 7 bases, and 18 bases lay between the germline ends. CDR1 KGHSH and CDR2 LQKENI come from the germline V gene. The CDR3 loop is CASGLGGLGNEQFF. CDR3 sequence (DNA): TGTGCCAGCGGACTGGGCGGACTGGGTAATGAGCAGTTCTTC.

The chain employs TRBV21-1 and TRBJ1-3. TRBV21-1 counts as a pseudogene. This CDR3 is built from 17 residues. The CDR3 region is CASPQFVGVSSGNTIYF. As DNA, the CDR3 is TGTGCCAGCCCTCAGTTCGTAGGTGTAAGCTCTGGAAACACCATATATTTT.

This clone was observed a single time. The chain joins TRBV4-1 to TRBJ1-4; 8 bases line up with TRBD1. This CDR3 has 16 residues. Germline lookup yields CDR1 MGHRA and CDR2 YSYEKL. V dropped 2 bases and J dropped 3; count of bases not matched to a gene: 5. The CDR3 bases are TGCGCCAGCAGCCAACCTAAACAGGGGGCTAATGAAAAACTGTTTTTT. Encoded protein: CASSQPKQGANEKLFF.

The CDR3 loop reads CASSPTGNPVYGYTF. The CDR3 DNA follows: TGTGCCAGCAGTCCAACAGGGAACCCCGTCTATGGCTACACCTTC. V and J are TRBV7-9 and TRBJ1-2; D is possibly TRBD1 (6 bases). The CDR3 has 15 amino acids. V was pared by 6 bases and J by 4 bases, with 18 bases between. The germline V gene encodes CDR1 SEHNR and CDR2 FQNEAQ (reference sequence).

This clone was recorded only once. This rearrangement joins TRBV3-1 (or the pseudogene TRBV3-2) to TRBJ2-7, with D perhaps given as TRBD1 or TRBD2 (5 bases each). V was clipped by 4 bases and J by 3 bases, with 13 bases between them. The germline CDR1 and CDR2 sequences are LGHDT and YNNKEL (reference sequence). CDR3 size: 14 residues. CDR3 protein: CASSRTGRSYEQYF. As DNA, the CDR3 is TGTGCCAGCAGCCGGACGGGACGGAGCTACGAGCAGTACTTC.

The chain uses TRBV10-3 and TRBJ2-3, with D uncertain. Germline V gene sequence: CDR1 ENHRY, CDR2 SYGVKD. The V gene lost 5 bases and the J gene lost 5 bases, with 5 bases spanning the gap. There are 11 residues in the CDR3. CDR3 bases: TGTGCCATCAGTAACATAGATACGCAGTATTTT. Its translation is CAISNIDTQYF.

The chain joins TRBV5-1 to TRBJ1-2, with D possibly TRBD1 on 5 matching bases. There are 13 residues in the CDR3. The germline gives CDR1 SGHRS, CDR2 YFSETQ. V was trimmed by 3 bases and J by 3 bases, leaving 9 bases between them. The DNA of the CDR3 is TGCGCCAGCAGCTCCAGGGAAGACTATGGCTACACCTTC. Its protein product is CASSSREDYGYTF.

CDR3 nucleotides: TGTGCCAGCACCCTCATGACAGTGAACACTGAAGCTTTCTTT. Its protein is CASTLMTVNTEAFF. This rearrangement joins TRBV7-2 to TRBJ1-1; a possible D gene is TRBD1 (5 bases). The CDR3 runs to 14 residues. Germline V CDR1 and CDR2: SGHTA, FQGNSA. Trimming stripped 7 bases from V and 0 bases from J, with 12 bases between.

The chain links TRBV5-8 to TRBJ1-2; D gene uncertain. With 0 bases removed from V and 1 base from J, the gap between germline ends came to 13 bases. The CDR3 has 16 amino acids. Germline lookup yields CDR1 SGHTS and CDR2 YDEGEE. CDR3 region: CASSLGPGDVNYGYTF. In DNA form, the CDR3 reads TGTGCCAGCAGCTTGGGTCCGGGAGATGTTAACTATGGCTACACCTTC.

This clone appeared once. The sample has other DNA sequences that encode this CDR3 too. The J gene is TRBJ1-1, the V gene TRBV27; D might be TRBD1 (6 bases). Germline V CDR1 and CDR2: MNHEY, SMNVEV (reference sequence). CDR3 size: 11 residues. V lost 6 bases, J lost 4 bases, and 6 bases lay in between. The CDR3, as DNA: TGTGCCAGCAGCAGGGGCACTGAAGCTTTCTTT. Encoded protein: CASSRGTEAFF.

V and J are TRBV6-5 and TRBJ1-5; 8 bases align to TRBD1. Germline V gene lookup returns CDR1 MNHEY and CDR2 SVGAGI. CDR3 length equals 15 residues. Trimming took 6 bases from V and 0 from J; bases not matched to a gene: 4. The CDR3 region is CASSGQGNSNQPQHF. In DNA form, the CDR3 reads TGTGCCAGCAGCGGACAGGGCAATAGCAATCAGCCCCAGCATTTT.

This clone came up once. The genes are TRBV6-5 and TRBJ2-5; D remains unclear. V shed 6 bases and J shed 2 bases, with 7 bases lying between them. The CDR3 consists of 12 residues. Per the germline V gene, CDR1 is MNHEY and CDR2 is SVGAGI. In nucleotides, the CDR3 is TGTGCCAGCAGCGGTGTTCAAGAGACCCAGTACTTC. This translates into CASSGVQETQYF.